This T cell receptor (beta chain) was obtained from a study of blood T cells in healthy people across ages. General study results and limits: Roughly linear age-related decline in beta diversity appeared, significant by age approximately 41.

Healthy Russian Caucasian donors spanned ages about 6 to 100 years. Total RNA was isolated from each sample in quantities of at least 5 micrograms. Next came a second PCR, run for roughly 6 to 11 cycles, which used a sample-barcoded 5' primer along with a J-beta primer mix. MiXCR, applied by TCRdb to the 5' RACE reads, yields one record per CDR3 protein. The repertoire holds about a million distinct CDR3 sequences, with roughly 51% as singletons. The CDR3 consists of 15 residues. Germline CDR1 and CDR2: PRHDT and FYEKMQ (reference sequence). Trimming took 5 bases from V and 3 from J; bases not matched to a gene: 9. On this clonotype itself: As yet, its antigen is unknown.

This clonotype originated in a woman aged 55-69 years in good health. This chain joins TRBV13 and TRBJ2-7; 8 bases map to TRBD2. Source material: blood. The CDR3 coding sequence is TGTGCCAGCAGCCACCTACTAGCGGCCTACTACGAGCAGTACTTC. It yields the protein CASSHLLAAYYEQYF.